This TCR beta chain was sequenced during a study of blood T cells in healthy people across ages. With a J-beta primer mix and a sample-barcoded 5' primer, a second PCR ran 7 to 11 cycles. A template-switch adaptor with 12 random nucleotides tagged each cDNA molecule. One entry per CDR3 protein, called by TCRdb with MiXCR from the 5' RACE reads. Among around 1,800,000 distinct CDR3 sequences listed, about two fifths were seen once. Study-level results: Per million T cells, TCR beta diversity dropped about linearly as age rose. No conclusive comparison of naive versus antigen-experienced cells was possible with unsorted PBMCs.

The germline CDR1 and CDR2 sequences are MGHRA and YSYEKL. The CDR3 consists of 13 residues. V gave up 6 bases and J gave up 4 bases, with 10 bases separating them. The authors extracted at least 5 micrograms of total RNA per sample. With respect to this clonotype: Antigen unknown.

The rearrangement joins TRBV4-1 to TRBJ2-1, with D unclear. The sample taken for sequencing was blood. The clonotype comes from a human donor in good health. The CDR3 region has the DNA TGCGCCAGCAGACCACAAGAGTACAATGAGCAGTTCTTC. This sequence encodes CASRPQEYNEQFF.